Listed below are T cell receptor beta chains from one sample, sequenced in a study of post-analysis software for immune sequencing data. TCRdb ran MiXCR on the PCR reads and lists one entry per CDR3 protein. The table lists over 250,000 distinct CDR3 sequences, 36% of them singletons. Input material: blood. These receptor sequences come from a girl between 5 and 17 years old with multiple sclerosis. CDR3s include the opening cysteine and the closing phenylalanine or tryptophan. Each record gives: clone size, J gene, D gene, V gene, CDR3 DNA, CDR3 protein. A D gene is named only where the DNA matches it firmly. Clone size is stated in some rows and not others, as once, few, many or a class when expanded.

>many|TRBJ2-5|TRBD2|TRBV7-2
TGTGCCAGCAGCTTAGGACTAGCGGGAGGTGCGGGGGAGACCCAGTACTTC
CASSLGLAGGAGETQYF
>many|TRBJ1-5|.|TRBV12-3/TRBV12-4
TGTGCCAGCAGTTCTGTGAGTACGGGCAATCAGCCCCAGCATTTT
CASSSVSTGNQPQHF
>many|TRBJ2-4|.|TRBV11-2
TGTGCCTGCGGTACAGGGCCAGGGAACATTCAGTACTTC
CACGTGPGNIQYF
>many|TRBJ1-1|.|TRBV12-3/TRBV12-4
TGTGCCAGCAGTTTAATGAGGCAAAACCAAGCTTTCTTT
CASSLMRQNQAFF
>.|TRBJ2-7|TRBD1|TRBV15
TGTGCCACCAGCAGGGGGACAGGGGGCTCGTACGAGCAGTACTTC
CATSRGTGGSYEQYF
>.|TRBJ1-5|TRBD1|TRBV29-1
TGCAGCGCCGGACAGGGCGAAGGGCAGCCCCAGCATTTT
CSAGQGEGQPQHF
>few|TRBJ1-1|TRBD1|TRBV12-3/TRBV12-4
TGTGCCAGCACACAGGGGCATGAAGCTTTCTTT
CASTQGHEAFF
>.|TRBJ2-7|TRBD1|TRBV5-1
TGCGCCAGCAGCCCCGGACAGGGGGCGGCCTACGAGCAGTACTTC
CASSPGQGAAYEQYF
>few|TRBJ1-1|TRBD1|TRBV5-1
TGCGCCAGCGGGACAGAGGGCCCTTACACTGAAGCTTTCTTT
CASGTEGPYTEAFF
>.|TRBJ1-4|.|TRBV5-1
TGCGCCAGCAGCTTTAGGGAGGGCGAAAAACTGTTTTTT
CASSFREGEKLFF
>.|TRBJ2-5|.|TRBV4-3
TGCGCCAGCAGCCAAGATCGGAAGGGCTCAGAGACCCAGTACTTC
CASSQDRKGSETQYF